This T cell receptor beta chain was documented in a study of a mutant IDH1 vaccine in newly diagnosed glioma. Overall study context: Patients received vaccination from 4-6 weeks after radiotherapy alone, or with temozolomide cycles.

Of note for this clone: Its antigen is undetermined.

The data were produced by immunoSEQ multiplex PCR, yet TCRdb's version contains in-frame clones alone and is incomplete. The table includes fewer than 45,000 clones, over 80% detected once. J gave up 11 bases and V 3 bases, and 9 bases lay outside the gene matches. This CDR3 has 13 amino acids. Germline lookup yields CDR1 SGDLS and CDR2 YYNGEE. The time point: week 11, during vaccination. With topical imiquimod, each dose of the vaccine consisted of 300 ug of mutant IDH1 20-mer peptide. Sequenced material: PBMCs, taken from a glioma patient whose treatment included an IDH1 peptide vaccine. The chain couples TRBV9 to TRBJ1-1; TRBD1 aligns across 8 bases. The TCR comes from a man aged 40-55 years with glioma. CDR3 nucleotide sequence: TGTGCCAGCAGCGAGACAGGGGTAGGAGGGGCTTTCTTT. It codes for CASSETGVGGAFF.